The 25 T cell receptor beta chains given below trace back to one sample, sequenced in a study of OX40 agonist ivuxolimab in advanced cancers. Method: immunoSEQ multiplex PCR; TCRdb's copy keeps in-frame clones and lacks some. This table holds about 100,000 clones, roughly 94% found once. This specimen consisted of CD4+ or CD8+ T cells sorted from blood, obtained in a trial of the OX40 agonist ivuxolimab. Receptors were obtained from an adult with an advanced solid tumor such as melanoma, head and neck, liver or kidney cancer.

A single count supports this clone. V usage is TRBV7-8 and J usage is TRBJ2-2; D ambiguous. Germline CDR1 SGHVS, CDR2 FQNEAQ. This CDR3 spans 12 amino acids. Trimming pared 2 bases from V and 6 bases from J, leaving 4 bases between. The CDR3 region is CASSLHSGELFF. In nucleotides, the CDR3 is TGTGCCAGCAGCTTACACTCCGGGGAGCTGTTTTTT.

The chain carries TRBV5-4 and TRBJ2-7; 9 bases are a match to TRBD1. Trimming cost V 4 bases and J 2 bases; bases outside gene matches: 7. The CDR3 is made up of 15 amino acids. Germline V CDR1 and CDR2: SGHNT, YYREEE (reference sequence). CDR3 DNA: TGTGCCAGCAGCCGATCGGACAGGGGACCCTACGAGCAGTACTTC. It yields the protein CASSRSDRGPYEQYF.

The chain uses TRBV19 and TRBJ1-1, with a possible D match to TRBD1 (5 bases). Trimming removed 3 bases at V and 1 base at J, with 12 bases between. Germline V gives CDR1 LNHDA, CDR2 SQIVND (reference sequence). The CDR3 is 15 residues long. CDR3 bases: TGTGCCAGTAGTATCTGGCAGGGAGGGAACACTGAAGCTTTCTTT. It translates to CASSIWQGGNTEAFF.

CDR3 residues: CASSISGGQAYNEQFF. CDR3 DNA: TGTGCCAGTAGTATAAGTGGAGGACAGGCCTACAATGAGCAGTTCTTC. V gene TRBV19 combines with J gene TRBJ2-1; 7 positions agree with TRBD1. The CDR3 runs to 16 residues. Looked up from germline, CDR1 is LNHDA and CDR2 is SQIVND (reference sequence). The J segment lost 2 bases and the V segment lost 2 bases, leaving 6 bases of the junction unmatched.

The rearrangement joins TRBV6-5 to TRBJ2-6, with 7 nucleotides matching TRBD2. J was trimmed by 2 bases and V by 0 bases; bases with no gene match: 1. Germline CDR1 MNHEY, CDR2 SVGAGI. This CDR3 has 16 amino acids. CDR3 in DNA: TGTGCCAGCAGTTACTCTGCGGGAGCTGGGGCCAACGTCCTGACTTTC. Its protein product is CASSYSAGAGANVLTF.

This chain joins TRBV5-6 and TRBJ1-2; D uncertain. The V gene lost 4 bases and the J gene lost 1 base, with 14 bases spanning the gap. The CDR3 has 15 residues. Germline values: CDR1 SGHDT, CDR2 YYEEEE. CDR3 sequence reads: CASSPITDFNYGYTF. In DNA, the CDR3 is TGTGCCAGCAGCCCTATAACAGACTTTAACTATGGCTACACCTTC. Filled out from reference TRBV5-6 and TRBJ1-2, the complete variable domain reads DAGVTQSPTHLIKTRGQQVTLRCSPKSGHDTVSWYQQALGQGPQFIFQYYEEEERQRGNFPDRFSGHQFPNYSSELNVNALLLGDSALYLCASSPITDFNYGYTFGSGTRLTVV.

This chain connects TRBV25-1 to TRBJ2-1; 7 bases are a match to TRBD2. The CDR3 contains 17 residues. The ends lost 0 bases at V and 5 bases at J; junction bases unmatched: 10. The germline V gene has CDR1 MGHDK and CDR2 SYGVNS. CDR3 protein: CASSEYEPPAGDNEQFF. In DNA, the CDR3 is TGTGCCAGCAGTGAATATGAACCTCCGGCGGGAGACAATGAGCAGTTCTTC.

This chain connects TRBV7-9 to TRBJ2-2; D gene unclear. CDR3 length: 12 amino acids. Trimming took off 3 bases at V and 7 bases at J, with 6 bases between the two ends. Germline V gene lookup returns CDR1 SEHNR and CDR2 FQNEAQ (reference sequence). The chain's CDR3 is CASSFRGGELFF. The CDR3, as DNA: TGTGCCAGCAGCTTCCGCGGCGGGGAGCTGTTTTTT. Looking up the rest from reference TRBV7-9 and TRBJ2-2 gives the full variable domain: DTGVSQNPRHKITKRGQNVTFRCDPISEHNRLYWYRQTLGQGPEFLTYFQNEAQLEKSRLLSDRFSAERPKGSFSTLEIQRTEQGDSAMYLCASSFRGGELFFGEGSRLTVL.

This clone was counted once. V and J are TRBV5-5 and TRBJ2-7; 7 nucleotides match TRBD1. Germline-derived CDR1 and CDR2 are SGHKS and YYEKEE (reference sequence). Trimming took 4 bases from V and 2 from J; bases not matched to a gene: 9. The CDR3 runs 15 residues. The CDR3 loop reads CASSATGATAYEQYF. The CDR3 region has the DNA TGTGCCAGCAGCGCCACAGGGGCAACCGCCTACGAGCAGTACTTC.

The chain carries TRBV13 and TRBJ1-3; D is unresolved. Germline V gives CDR1 PRHDT, CDR2 FYEKMQ (reference sequence). The germline V and J ends were trimmed by 3 bases and 0 bases, with 9 bases remaining between them. The CDR3 sequence is 15 residues long. The CDR3 loop reads CASSLGQSSGNTIYF. CDR3 sequence (DNA): TGTGCCAGCAGCTTGGGTCAATCCTCTGGAAACACCATATATTTT. The full variable domain, rest sourced from reference TRBV13 and TRBJ1-3, is AAGVIQSPRHLIKEKRETATLKCYPIPRHDTVYWYQQGPGQDPQFLISFYEKMQSDKGSIPDRFSAQQFSDYHSELNMSSLELGDSALYFCASSLGQSSGNTIYFGEGSWLTVV.

The chain has TRBV7-9 and TRBJ2-7; D is unresolved. The better agreement between TRBJ2-5 and the DNA end casts doubt on the J call. Germline V gives CDR1 SEHNR, CDR2 FQNEAQ (reference sequence). CDR3 length: 13 amino acids. The CDR3 DNA sequence: TGTGCCAGCAGCTTAGCGGGGAAAGAGACCCAGTACTTC. Residues: CASSLAGKETQYF.

The chain employs TRBV27 and TRBJ2-7; 7 nucleotides line up with TRBD1. V was clipped by 5 bases and J by 3 bases; unmatched bases: 4. This CDR3 contains 13 residues. The germline gives CDR1 MNHEY, CDR2 SMNVEV (reference sequence). CDR3 sequence reads: CASSNRQGYEQYF. In DNA form, the CDR3 reads TGTGCCAGCAGTAACAGACAGGGCTACGAGCAGTACTTC.

The chain employs TRBV13 and TRBJ2-3, with a weak D call TRBD2 (6 bases). Germline-derived CDR1 and CDR2 are PRHDT and FYEKMQ (reference sequence). The V end lost 5 bases, the J end lost 2 bases, and 14 bases lay between the germline ends. The CDR3 covers 15 residues. The CDR3 protein is CASSHLGGSTDTQYF. The DNA of the CDR3 is TGTGCCAGCAGCCATCTAGGAGGGTCCACAGATACGCAGTATTTT.

The chain has TRBV6-5 and TRBJ1-2; D gene unclear. Trimming left V 0 bases short and J 1 base short, with 6 bases between. The germline V gene has CDR1 MNHEY and CDR2 SVGAGI. The CDR3 is 14 residues long. The CDR3 sequence: CASSYSEGNYGYTF. In DNA, the CDR3 is TGTGCCAGCAGTTACTCGGAGGGTAACTATGGCTACACCTTC.

V usage is TRBV7-6 and J usage is TRBJ2-3; possibly TRBD1 for D (5 bases). This CDR3 spans 13 amino acids. CDR1 SGHVS and CDR2 FNYEAQ come from the germline V gene. Trimming pared 1 base from V and 4 bases from J, leaving 6 bases between. Here the CDR3 DNA reads TGTGCCAGCAGCTTAGTAGGGGCAGATACGCAGTATTTT. Translation gives CASSLVGADTQYF.

The table lists this clone with a count of one. CDR3 DNA: TGTGCCAGCAGCGTAGGGGGGAGGGCCAACGTCCTGACTTTC. It specifies CASSVGGRANVLTF. The chain recombines TRBV9 with TRBJ2-6; perhaps D is TRBD1 or TRBD2 (5 bases each). This CDR3 has 14 amino acids. V shed 0 bases and J shed 5 bases, with 6 bases lying between them. Germline V gene data show CDR1 as SGDLS and CDR2 as YYNGEE.

The V gene is TRBV14, the J gene TRBJ2-3; no reliable D call. V was clipped by 2 bases and J by 5 bases, with 11 bases between them. The germline V gene encodes CDR1 SGHDN and CDR2 FVKESK. This CDR3 has 14 residues. CDR3 residues: CASSQSQLGDTQYF. The CDR3 DNA is TGTGCCAGCAGCCAATCCCAGCTGGGAGATACGCAGTATTTT.

This rearrangement joins TRBV6-1 to TRBJ2-7; unclear D gene. The CDR3 runs to 13 residues. V shed 1 base and J shed 7 bases, with 11 bases lying between them. Germline values: CDR1 MNHNS, CDR2 SASEGT. CDR3 in amino acids: CASSEGQPWEQYF. CDR3 DNA: TGTGCCAGCAGTGAAGGGCAACCTTGGGAGCAGTACTTC.

The chain couples TRBV6-6 to TRBJ1-2; 7 bases map to TRBD1. This CDR3 is built from 13 residues. Unmatched junction bases numbered 1, after V lost 0 bases and J lost 6 bases. Germline values: CDR1 MNHNY, CDR2 SVGAGI (reference sequence). The CDR3 protein is CASSYSTGNGYTF. CDR3 sequence (DNA): TGTGCCAGCAGTTACTCGACAGGGAATGGCTACACCTTC.

The gene calls are TRBV27 and TRBJ1-2; 9 positions match TRBD1. This CDR3 region has 15 residues. The germline gives CDR1 MNHEY, CDR2 SMNVEV (reference sequence). V was pared by 4 bases and J by 8 bases, with 11 bases of the junction left unmatched. Written as DNA, the CDR3 is TGTGCCAGCAGTTCCCTTATGGGGACAGGGCCAGGCTACACCTTC. Translation: CASSSLMGTGPGYTF.

The J gene is TRBJ2-1, the V gene TRBV7-2; TRBD1 agrees at 7 bases. CDR1 is SGHTA, CDR2 FQGNSA, per germline. The length of the CDR3 is 17 residues. V dropped 2 bases and J dropped 8; count of bases not matched to a gene: 15. The CDR3 sequence is CASSLRTGHNSPHEQFF. DNA of the CDR3: TGTGCCAGCAGCTTAAGGACAGGCCACAATTCCCCCCATGAGCAGTTCTTC.

The rearrangement joins TRBV2 to TRBJ2-7; 9 positions match TRBD1. The CDR3 is 15 amino acids. Germline CDR1 is SNHLY and CDR2 is FYNNEI. Losses at the gene ends were 4 bases for V and 3 bases for J; bases not matched to a gene: 7. The CDR3 DNA sequence: TGTGCCAGCAGTGGGGACAGGGCCTCAAGCTACGAGCAGTACTTC. This encodes CASSGDRASSYEQYF. Filled out from reference TRBV2 and TRBJ2-7, the complete variable domain reads EPEVTQTPSHQVTQMGQEVILRCVPISNHLYFYWYRQILGQKVEFLVSFYNNEISEKSEIFDDQFSVERPDGSNFTLKIRSTKLEDSAMYFCASSGDRASSYEQYFGPGTRLTVT.

This chain uses TRBV7-9 with TRBJ1-1; the match to TRBD1 covers 9 bases. V lost 5 bases, J lost 3 bases, and 7 bases stayed unmatched. Germline CDR1 SEHNR, CDR2 FQNEAQ (reference sequence). The CDR3 loop spans 15 amino acids. CDR3 nucleotides: TGTGCCAGCAGCATGGGACAGGGAGCGTACACTGAAGCTTTCTTT. Its protein product is CASSMGQGAYTEAFF.

The gene calls are TRBV5-1 and TRBJ2-7, with 9 bases aligning to TRBD2. V shed 0 bases, J shed 4 bases, and the junction held 8 bases outside the gene matches. The CDR3 runs to 16 residues. CDR1 is SGHRS and CDR2 is YFSETQ in the germline V gene. This CDR3 is CASSLGVSGSKYEQYF. CDR3 DNA sequence: TGCGCCAGCAGCTTGGGGGTTAGCGGGAGTAAATACGAGCAGTACTTC.

The chain couples TRBV11-3 to TRBJ2-3, with D hard to call. Germline assignment: CDR1 SGHNT and CDR2 YENEEA. The CDR3 has 12 amino acids. Trimming removed 0 bases from V and 8 bases from J, with 6 bases in between. The CDR3, as DNA: TGTGCCAGCAGCTTAGATTCGTTTACGCAGTATTTT. Encoded protein: CASSLDSFTQYF.